Sequencing of this T cell receptor beta chain was carried out in a study of blood T cell repertoires in COVID-19. Study details: The United States, Italy and Spain supplied acute and convalescent COVID-19 samples. From T cells, B-cell-depleted T cells, or PBMCs came the material, which was cDNA or gDNA.

CDR1 is GTSNPN and CDR2 is SVGIG in the germline V gene (reference sequence). The CDR3 contains 13 residues. Trimming shortened V by 3 bases and J by 0 bases, and 6 bases separated the two germline ends. Authors' methods: Nucleated cell number was recorded as an estimate derived from reference gene primer amplification. TCRdb's copy holds only in-frame clones and misses some; the assay was immunoSEQ multiplex PCR. V, J and clone size were drawn from that table, and D and trimming were deduced from the DNA. This sample has approximately 670,000 clones, with around 89% found just once. V and J are TRBV30 and TRBJ1-5; no clear D gene. This TCR derives from a young woman with acute or convalescent COVID-19. Sequenced: peripheral blood. CDR3 in DNA: TGTGCCTGGAGCGAGCATAGCAATCAGCCCCAGCATTTT. Its protein is CAWSEHSNQPQHF.